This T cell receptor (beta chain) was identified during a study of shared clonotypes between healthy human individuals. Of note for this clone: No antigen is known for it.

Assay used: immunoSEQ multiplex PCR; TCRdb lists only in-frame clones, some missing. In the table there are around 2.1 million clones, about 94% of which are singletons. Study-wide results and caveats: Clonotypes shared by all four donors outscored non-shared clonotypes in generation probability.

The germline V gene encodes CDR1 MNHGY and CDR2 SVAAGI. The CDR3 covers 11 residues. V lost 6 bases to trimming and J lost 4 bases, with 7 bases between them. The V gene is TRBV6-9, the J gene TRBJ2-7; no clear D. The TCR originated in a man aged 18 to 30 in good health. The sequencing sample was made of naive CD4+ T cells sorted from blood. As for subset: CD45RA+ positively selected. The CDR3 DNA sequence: TGTGCCAGCAGGGGTGCGTACGAGCAGTACTTC. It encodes CASRGAYEQYF.